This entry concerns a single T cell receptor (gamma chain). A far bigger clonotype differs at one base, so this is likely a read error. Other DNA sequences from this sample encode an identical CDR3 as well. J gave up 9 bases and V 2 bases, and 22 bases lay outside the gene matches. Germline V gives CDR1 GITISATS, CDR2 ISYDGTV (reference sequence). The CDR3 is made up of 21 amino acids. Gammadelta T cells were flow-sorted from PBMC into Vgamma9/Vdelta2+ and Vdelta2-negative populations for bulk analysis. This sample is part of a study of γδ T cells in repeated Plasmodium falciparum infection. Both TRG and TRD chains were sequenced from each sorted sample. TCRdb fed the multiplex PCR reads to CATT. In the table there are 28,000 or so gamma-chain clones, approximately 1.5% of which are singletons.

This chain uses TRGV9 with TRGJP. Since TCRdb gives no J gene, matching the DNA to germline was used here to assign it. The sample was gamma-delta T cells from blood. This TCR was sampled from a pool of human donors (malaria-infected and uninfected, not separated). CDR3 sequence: CALWEAQPEGRRGLGKKIKVF. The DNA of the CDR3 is TGTGCCTTGTGGGAGGCCCAGCCCGAGGGAAGAAGAGGGTTGGGCAAAAAAATCAAGGTATTT.